Listed here is a single TCR beta chain. The antigen is not known. V lost 3 bases and J 6 bases, leaving 18 bases between the germline ends. Per germline, CDR1 SEHNR and CDR2 FQNEAQ (reference sequence). The CDR3 is 15 amino acids. Isolated RNA was reverse transcribed into cDNA used as the sequencing template. Here immunoSEQ multiplex PCR was the method, and the copy in TCRdb shows in-frame clones only, minus some. Seen here are fewer than 350,000 clones, 58% observed once, and the top ten hold approximately 1.7%. Treatment meaning: oral pan-JAK inhibitor, 5-10 mg twice daily. Researchers gathered lesional scalp punch biopsies and peripheral blood from patients with alopecia areata. The data derive from a study of CD8+ T cells in alopecia areata. Findings and caveats of the study: Although TCR sharing was seen in mice, sharing across patients was less clear, possibly for HLA-related reasons. Tofacitinib significantly lowered scalp clonality and expanded CD8+ clones among the top 100.

The V and J genes are TRBV7-9 and TRBJ2-7; D might be TRBD1 (5 bases). Sequenced material: CD4+ T cells sorted from blood, taken at week 24, from a patient treated with tofacitinib. The clonotype originates from a human donor with alopecia areata. CDR3 amino acids: CASSLAQVGLSEQYF. Here the CDR3 DNA reads TGTGCCAGCAGCTTGGCACAGGTCGGCCTTAGCGAGCAGTACTTC.